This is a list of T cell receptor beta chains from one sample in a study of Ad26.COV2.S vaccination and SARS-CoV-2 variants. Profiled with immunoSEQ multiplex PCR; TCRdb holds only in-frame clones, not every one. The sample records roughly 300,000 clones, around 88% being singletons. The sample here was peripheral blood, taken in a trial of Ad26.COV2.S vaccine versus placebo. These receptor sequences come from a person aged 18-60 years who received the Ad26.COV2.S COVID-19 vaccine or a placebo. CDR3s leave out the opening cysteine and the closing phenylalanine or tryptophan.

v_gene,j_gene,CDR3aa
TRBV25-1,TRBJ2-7,ASSDSYEQY
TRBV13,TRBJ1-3,ASSLGVGQRGNTIY
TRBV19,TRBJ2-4,ASSSGTGKNIQY
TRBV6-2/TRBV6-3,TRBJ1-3,ASSYAVKARSGNTIY
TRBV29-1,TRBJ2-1,SVPPGLAGGAAYNEQF
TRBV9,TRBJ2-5,ASSVGSSGMVETQY
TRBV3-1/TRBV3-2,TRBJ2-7,ASSIRQGRSHEQY
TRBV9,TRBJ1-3,ASSVLAETGNTIY
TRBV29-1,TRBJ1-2,SVEVTGANYGYT
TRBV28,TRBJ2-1,ASSLGTSGSWDEQF
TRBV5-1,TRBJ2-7,ASSLGISAGMNYEQY
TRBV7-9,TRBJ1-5,ASTPQTDYSNQPQH
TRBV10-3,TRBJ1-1,AISGDQGLNTEAF
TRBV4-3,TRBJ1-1,ASSQDQNPNTEAF
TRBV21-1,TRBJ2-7,ASSKDPYEQY
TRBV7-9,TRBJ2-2,ASSLDSGARNTGELF
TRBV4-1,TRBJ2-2,ASSQRLAGGNTGELF
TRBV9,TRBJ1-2,ASSVAGTGYYGYT
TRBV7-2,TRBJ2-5,ASSLGLGGRQETQY
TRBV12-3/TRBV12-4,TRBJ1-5,ASRRSRQPQH
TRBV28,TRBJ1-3,ASSLPVSGNTIY
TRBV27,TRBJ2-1,ASSASSGRLGWV
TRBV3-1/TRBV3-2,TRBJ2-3,ASSKGLAGKDTQY
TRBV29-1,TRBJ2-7,STRQAGEQY
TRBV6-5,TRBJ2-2,AILDRNNGELF
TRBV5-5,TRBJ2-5,ASSLAKETQY
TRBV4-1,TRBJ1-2,ASSQDWDRRTRGYT
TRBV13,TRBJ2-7,ASSLGDSSYEQY
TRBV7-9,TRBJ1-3,ASSLGGIAGNTIY
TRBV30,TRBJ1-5,AWSLRADQPQH
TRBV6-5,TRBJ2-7,ASRVSYEQY
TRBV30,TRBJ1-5,AWSQQGAQH
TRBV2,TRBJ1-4,ASSDRGTNEKLF
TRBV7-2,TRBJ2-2,ASSRDFDAGELF
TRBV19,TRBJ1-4,ASSPVSTNEKLF
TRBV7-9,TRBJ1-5,ASSLGSLRDSSQPQH
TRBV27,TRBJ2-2,ASSLYPGGELF
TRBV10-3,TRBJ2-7,AISESSDRGEQY
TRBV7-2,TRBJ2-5,ASSLDGTSGLETQY
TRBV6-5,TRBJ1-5,ASSYDRDYQPQH
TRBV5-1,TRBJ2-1,ASSLQDPARYEQF
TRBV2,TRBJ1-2,ASSLPTSKDRGYT
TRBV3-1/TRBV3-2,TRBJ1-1,ASSQTGLFTEAF
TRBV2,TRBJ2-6,ASRLAGASGANVLT
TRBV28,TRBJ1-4,ASSLSRGGNEKLF
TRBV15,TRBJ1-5,ATSRDQGQPQH
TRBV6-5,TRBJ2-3,ASTTGGSGQDTQY
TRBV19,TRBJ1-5,ASSMVQSHQPQH
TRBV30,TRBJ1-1,AWTQGANTEAF
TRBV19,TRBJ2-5,ASSRDRAETQY
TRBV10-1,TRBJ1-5,ASSDFPNQPQH
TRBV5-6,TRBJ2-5,ASSRSSFQETQY
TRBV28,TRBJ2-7,ASSDKAGVHEQY
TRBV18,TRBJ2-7,ASSPAKGTGVVEQY
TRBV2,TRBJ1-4,ASSEAPTGSLSNEKLF
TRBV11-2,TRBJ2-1,ASSLDPDRGIDEQF
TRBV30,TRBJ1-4,AWSGGMTGRNEKLF
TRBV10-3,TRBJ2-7,AISESGIYEQY
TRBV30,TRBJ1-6,ACETGLSPLH
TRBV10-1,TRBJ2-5,ASSESAGQTQY